There are many counts of the clone carrying this T cell receptor beta chain. Its matching antigen is unknown. This sample's time point: patch test 1, 2 weeks after DPC sensitization. Treatment defined: therapeutic diphenylcyclopropenone sensitization with weekly scalp DPC. TCRdb analysed the RACE reads with MiXCR anew, one entry per CDR3 protein. This table holds approximately 100,000 distinct CDR3 sequences, roughly 9.6% found once. These data come from a study of human T cells and chemical hapten exposure. Study in general: DPC 0.01% went on the upper back by patch test, with reading at 6 days. Study results and caveats: All donors were alopecia patients, so their immunity may differ from that of healthy people. In comparison with controls, expanded TCRs gave rise to a significantly larger number of large CDR3 similarity clusters. TCRs whose frequency exceeded 1 in 1000 remained the same following DPC sensitization.

The junction had 8 bases not matched to a gene; V was cut back by 3 bases and J by 1 base. The CDR3 length is 15 residues. CDR1 and CDR2 from the germline V gene are SQVTM and ANQGSEA. Sequenced material: whole blood, taken in connection with sensitization to the hapten diphenylcyclopropenone (DPC). This TCR was sampled from a woman in her 40s with alopecia areata. Some clones in this sample may be carry-over from other donors' samples. The rearrangement links TRBV29-1 to TRBJ2-5; 7 bases fit TRBD1. Here the CDR3 reads CSVDGTASFQETQYF. The CDR3 DNA reads TGCAGCGTTGACGGGACAGCCTCTTTCCAAGAGACCCAGTACTTC.